The text below deals with one T cell receptor beta chain. Its antigen is as yet unknown. The sample originates from a study of response to subunit inactivated influenza vaccine. Whole-study findings and limits: It was the authors' suggestion that each seasonal influenza vaccination recruits few new T cells.

Trimming took off 0 bases at V and 7 bases at J, with 7 bases between the two ends. CDR1 LGHNA and CDR2 YNFKEQ come from the germline V gene. The CDR3 is made up of 13 amino acids. TCRdb recomputed calls from the RT-PCR reads with MiXCR, one row per CDR3 protein. The data show around 150,000 distinct CDR3 sequences, approximately 11% seen once. This TCR derives from a man in his fifties or sixties who received an inactivated influenza vaccine. The chain uses TRBV4-2 and TRBJ1-5; D ambiguous. Sequenced here: non-naive T cells sorted from PBMCs, sampled 40 to 50 days after vaccination. The CDR3 region has the DNA TGTGCCAGCAGCCAAGAAGTCACCCAGCCCCAGCATTTT. Translation gives CASSQEVTQPQHF.